This TCR beta chain originates from a study of blood T cell repertoires in COVID-19. V lost 1 base, J lost 4 bases, and 13 bases lay in between. The CDR3 has 16 residues. In germline, CDR1 is MGHRA, CDR2 YSYEKL. Clones were read by immunoSEQ multiplex PCR, and TCRdb kept only the in-frame ones, dropping some. The sample has about 49,000 clones, 90% to 95% seen once. Sequenced material: peripheral blood. The rearrangement joins TRBV4-1 to TRBJ2-2; weak D call: TRBD2 (6 bases). The receptor was isolated from a human donor in a cohort sampled during active COVID-19. The CDR3 region is CASSQALVGGTGELFF. The CDR3 bases are TGCGCCAGCAGCCAAGCCCTAGTCGGGGGCACCGGGGAGCTGTTTTTT.